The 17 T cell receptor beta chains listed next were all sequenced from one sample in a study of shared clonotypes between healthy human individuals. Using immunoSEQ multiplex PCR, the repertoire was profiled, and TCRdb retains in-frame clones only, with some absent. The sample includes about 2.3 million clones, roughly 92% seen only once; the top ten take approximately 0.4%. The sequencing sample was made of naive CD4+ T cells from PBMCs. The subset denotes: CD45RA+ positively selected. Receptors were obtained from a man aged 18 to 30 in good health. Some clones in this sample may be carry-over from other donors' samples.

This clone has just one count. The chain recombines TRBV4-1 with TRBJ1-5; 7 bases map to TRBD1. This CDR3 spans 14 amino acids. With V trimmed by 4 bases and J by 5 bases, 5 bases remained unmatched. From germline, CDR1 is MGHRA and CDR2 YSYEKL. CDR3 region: CASSRQGGDQPQHF. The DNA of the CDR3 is TGCGCCAGCAGCCGACAGGGAGGCGATCAGCCCCAGCATTTT.

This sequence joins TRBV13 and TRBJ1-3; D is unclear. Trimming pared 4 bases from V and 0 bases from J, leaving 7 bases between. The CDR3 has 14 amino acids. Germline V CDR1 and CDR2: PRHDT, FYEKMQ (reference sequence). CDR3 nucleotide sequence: TGTGCCAGCAGCTCGCAGGCCTCTGGAAACACCATATATTTT. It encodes CASSSQASGNTIYF.

The CDR3 DNA sequence: TGTGCCAGCAGTTTAACTACTAGCGGGACGCAATCGTACTTC. Its translation is CASSLTTSGTQSYF. The rearrangement joins TRBV28 to TRBJ2-5, with 10 bases fitting TRBD2. Germline values: CDR1 MDHEN, CDR2 SYDVKM. This CDR3 has 14 residues. V dropped 2 bases and J dropped 13; count of bases not matched to a gene: 10.

The CDR3 nucleotides read TGTGCCTGGAGTGCGCGAAATGAAAAACTGTTTTTT. It specifies CAWSARNEKLFF. The rearrangement uses TRBV30 and TRBJ1-4; D unresolved. V was cut by 1 base and J by 5 bases, with 5 bases left in between. This CDR3 is built from 12 residues. Looked up from germline, CDR1 is GTSNPN and CDR2 is SVGIG (reference sequence).

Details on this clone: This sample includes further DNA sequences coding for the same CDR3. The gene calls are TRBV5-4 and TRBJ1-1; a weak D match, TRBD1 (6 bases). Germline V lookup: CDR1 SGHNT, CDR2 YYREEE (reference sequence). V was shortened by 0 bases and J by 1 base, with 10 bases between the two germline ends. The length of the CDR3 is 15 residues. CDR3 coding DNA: TGTGCCAGCAGCTTGGCCAAACAGGGGAACACTGAAGCTTTCTTT. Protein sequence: CASSLAKQGNTEAFF.

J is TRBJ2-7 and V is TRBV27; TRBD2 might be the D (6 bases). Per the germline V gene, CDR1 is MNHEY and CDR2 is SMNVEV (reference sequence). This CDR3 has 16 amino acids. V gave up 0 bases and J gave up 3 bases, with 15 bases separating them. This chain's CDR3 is CASSLSLVEGYYEQYF. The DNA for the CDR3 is TGTGCCAGCAGTTTATCCCTCGTGGAGGGCTACTACGAGCAGTACTTC.

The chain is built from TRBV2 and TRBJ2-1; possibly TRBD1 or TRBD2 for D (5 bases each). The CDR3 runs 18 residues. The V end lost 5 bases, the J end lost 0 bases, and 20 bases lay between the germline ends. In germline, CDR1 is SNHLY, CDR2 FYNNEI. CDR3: CASSYYFPGRSSYNEQFF. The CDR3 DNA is TGTGCCAGCAGTTACTACTTTCCGGGACGGAGCTCCTACAATGAGCAGTTCTTC.

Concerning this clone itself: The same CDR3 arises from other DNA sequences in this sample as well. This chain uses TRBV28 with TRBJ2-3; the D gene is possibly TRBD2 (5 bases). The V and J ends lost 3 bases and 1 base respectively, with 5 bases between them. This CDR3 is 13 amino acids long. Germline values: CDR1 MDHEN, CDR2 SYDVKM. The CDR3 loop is CASSLRGTDTQYF. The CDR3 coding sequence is TGTGCCAGCAGTTTGAGGGGCACAGATACGCAGTATTTT.

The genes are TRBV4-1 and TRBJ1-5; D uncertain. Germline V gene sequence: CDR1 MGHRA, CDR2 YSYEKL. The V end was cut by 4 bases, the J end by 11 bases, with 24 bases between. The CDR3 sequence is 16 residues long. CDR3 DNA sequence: TGCGCCAGCAGCCCTCAAGTGGTCCCGGGGAGTAAAGCCCAGCATTTT. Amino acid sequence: CASSPQVVPGSKAQHF.

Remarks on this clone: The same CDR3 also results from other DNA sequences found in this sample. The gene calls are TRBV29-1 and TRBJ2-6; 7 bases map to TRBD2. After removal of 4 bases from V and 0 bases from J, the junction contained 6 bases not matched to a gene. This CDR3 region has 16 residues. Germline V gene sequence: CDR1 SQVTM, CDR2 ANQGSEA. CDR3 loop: CSVVPSGSSGANVLTF. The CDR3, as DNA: TGCAGCGTTGTCCCTAGCGGTAGCTCTGGGGCCAACGTCCTGACTTTC.

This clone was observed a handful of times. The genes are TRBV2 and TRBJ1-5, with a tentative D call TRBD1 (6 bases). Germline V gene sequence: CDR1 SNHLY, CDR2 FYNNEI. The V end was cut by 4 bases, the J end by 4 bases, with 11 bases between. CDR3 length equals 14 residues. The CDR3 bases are TGTGCCAGCAGTGCCGGGACACCAAATCAGCCCCAGCATTTT. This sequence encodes CASSAGTPNQPQHF. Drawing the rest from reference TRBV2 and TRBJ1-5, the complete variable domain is EPEVTQTPSHQVTQMGQEVILRCVPISNHLYFYWYRQILGQKVEFLVSFYNNEISEKSEIFDDQFSVERPDGSNFTLKIRSTKLEDSAMYFCASSAGTPNQPQHFGDGTRLSIL.

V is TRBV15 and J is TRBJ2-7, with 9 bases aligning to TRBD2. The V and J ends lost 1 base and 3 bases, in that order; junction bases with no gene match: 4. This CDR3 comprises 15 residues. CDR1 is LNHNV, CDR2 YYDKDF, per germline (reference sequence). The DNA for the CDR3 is TGTGCCACCAGCAGAGGTCTAGCGGGGCACTACGAGCAGTACTTC. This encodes CATSRGLAGHYEQYF.

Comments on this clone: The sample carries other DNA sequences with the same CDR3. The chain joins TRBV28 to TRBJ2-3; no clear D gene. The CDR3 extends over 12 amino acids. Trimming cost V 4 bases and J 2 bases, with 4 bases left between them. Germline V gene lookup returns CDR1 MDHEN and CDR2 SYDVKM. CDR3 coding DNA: TGTGCCAGCAGTTCTATCACAGATACGCAGTATTTT. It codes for CASSSITDTQYF.

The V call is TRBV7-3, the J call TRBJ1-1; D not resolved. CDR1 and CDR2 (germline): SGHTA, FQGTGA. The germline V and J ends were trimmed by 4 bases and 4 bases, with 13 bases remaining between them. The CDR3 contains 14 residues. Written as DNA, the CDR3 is TGTGCCAGCAGCTCTCTCGGAACGGGCACTGAAGCTTTCTTT. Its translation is CASSSLGTGTEAFF. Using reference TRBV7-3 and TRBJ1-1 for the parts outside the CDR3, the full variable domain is GAGVSQTPSNKVTEKGKYVELRCDPISGHTALYWYRQSLGQGPEFLIYFQGTGAADDSGLPNDRFFAVRPEGSVSTLKIQRTERGDSAVYLCASSSLGTGTEAFFGQGTRLTVV.

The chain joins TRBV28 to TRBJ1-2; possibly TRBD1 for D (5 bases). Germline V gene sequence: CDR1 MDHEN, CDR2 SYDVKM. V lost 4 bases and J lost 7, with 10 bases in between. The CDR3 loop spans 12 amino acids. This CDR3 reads CASSSGQIGYTF. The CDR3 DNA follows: TGTGCCAGCAGTTCAGGGCAGATTGGCTACACCTTC.

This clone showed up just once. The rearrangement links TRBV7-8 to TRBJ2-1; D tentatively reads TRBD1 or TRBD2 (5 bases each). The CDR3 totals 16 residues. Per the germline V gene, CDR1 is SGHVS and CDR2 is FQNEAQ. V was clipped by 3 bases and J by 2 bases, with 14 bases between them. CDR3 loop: CASSFKSGTAYNEQFF. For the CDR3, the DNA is TGTGCCAGCAGCTTCAAATCCGGGACGGCCTACAATGAGCAGTTCTTC.

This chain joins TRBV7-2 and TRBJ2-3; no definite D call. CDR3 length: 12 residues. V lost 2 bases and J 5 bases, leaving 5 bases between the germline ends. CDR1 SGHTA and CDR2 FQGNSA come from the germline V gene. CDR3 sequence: CASSLWRDTQYF. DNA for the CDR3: TGTGCCAGCAGCTTATGGCGAGATACGCAGTATTTT.